This entry features one T cell receptor beta chain sequence. The target antigen is unknown. The data derive from a study of T cell responses to AZD1222 COVID-19 vaccine. Overall study findings and caveats: Within unmutated variant regions lay the reported targets of nearly half of spike-specific TCRs. Females made up more of the donors, who were largely white British, and clonal diversity may have come out too low.

CDR1 and CDR2 (germline): MDHEN, SYDVKM. The CDR3 is 16 residues long. V was clipped by 6 bases and J by 10 bases, with 22 bases between them. Sequencing used immunoSEQ multiplex PCR; TCRdb keeps in-frame clones, though not all of them. Of tens of thousands of clones listed, approximately 85% are singletons. The receptor was derived from an adult in good health. The V and J genes are TRBV28 and TRBJ1-6, with a tentative D call TRBD1 (5 bases). The sample here was peripheral blood, taken on day 0 of AZD1222 vaccination. The CDR3 coding sequence is TGTGCCAGCAGCGACCCGGGGGATCCCCTGAAGTCACCCCTCCACTTT. Encoded protein: CASSDPGDPLKSPLHF. The complete variable domain, with remaining parts taken from reference TRBV28 and TRBJ1-6, reads DVKVTQSSRYLVKRTGEKVFLECVQDMDHENMFWYRQDPGLGLRLIYFSYDVKMKEKGDIPEGYSVSREKKERFSLILESASTNQTSMYLCASSDPGDPLKSPLHFGNGTRLTVT.